This T cell receptor beta chain was obtained from a study of T cell repertoires in cytomegalovirus infection. Study-level background: Well-studied HLA-B-restricted CMV epitopes were used in the study alongside recently identified HLA-C-restricted ones. Through public TCR beta signatures, both CMV infection and matching HLA type were indicated. Study conclusions and caveats: HLA-C-restricted CMV-specific TCR beta clonotypes prevailed in the ex vivo response.

CDR1 is MGHDK, CDR2 SYGVNS, per germline. The V segment lost 2 bases and the J segment 5 bases; nucleotides outside the gene matches: 3. The CDR3 covers 14 residues. Points on this clonotype: Its antigen is as yet unknown.

TCRdb used MiXCR to reprocess the reads, holding one entry per CDR3 protein. The sample carries some 900,000 distinct CDR3 sequences, approximately 29% recorded once. The J gene is TRBJ2-5, the V gene TRBV25-1; 9 nucleotides match TRBD1. The TCR comes from a human donor in good health (CMV status not recorded). Some clones in this sample may be carry-over from other donors' samples. The sample in question was cultured CD8+ T cells from PBMCs, obtained from culture after CMV antigen stimulation. The CDR3 bases are TGTGCCAGCAGTGAAACAGGGGGCAGCGAGACCCAGTACTTC. It translates to CASSETGGSETQYF.